This TCR beta chain was profiled in a study of shared clonotypes between healthy human individuals. Germline V gene sequence: CDR1 KGHSH, CDR2 LQKENI. The CDR3 spans 13 residues. V gave up 3 bases and J gave up 3 bases, with 8 bases separating them. Concerning this clone itself: Distinct nucleotide sequences in the sample also encode this CDR3.

Deep-level assay runs were performed. Profiled with immunoSEQ multiplex PCR; TCRdb holds only in-frame clones, not every one. Of about 1.1 million clones in the sample, approximately 77% were seen once. The specimen sequenced was memory CD4+ T cells from PBMCs. The sample's subset: CD45RA-negative fraction. This rearrangement joins TRBV18 to TRBJ1-1; TRBD1 is a possible D gene (6 bases). This clonotype originated in a man aged 18 to 35 in good health. Some clones in this sample may be carry-over from other donors' samples. The CDR3 loop reads CASSPDRHTEAFF. The CDR3 DNA reads TGTGCCAGCTCACCGGACAGACACACTGAAGCTTTCTTT.